The T cell receptor (beta chain) described here comes from a study of beta chain features in type 1 diabetes. The isolated RNA, all of it, was reverse transcribed, so expressed TCRB transcripts were what got sequenced. The protocol was immunoSEQ multiplex PCR, while the TCRdb copy is restricted to in-frame clones and leaves out a portion. In the table there are some 63,000 clones, about 61% of which are singletons. Germline trimming cut 2 bases from V and 2 bases from J; bases unmatched to any gene: 5. The CDR3 runs 16 residues. Germline CDR1 and CDR2: MNHEY and SMNVEV (reference sequence). The receptor was derived from a woman aged 18-29 years in good health. Sequencing was performed on Tregs from blood. The chain has TRBV27 and TRBJ2-3; 9 nucleotides align to TRBD1. CDR3 residues: CASSLRTGVLTDTQYF. The CDR3 coding sequence is TGTGCCAGCAGTTTAAGGACAGGGGTCCTCACAGATACGCAGTATTTT.